This T cell receptor (beta chain) was identified during a study of T cells in Graves' hyperthyroidism and ophthalmopathy. Study details: Peripheral blood was taken when the disease was first diagnosed, before any treatment began.

Newly diagnosed hyperthyroidism, duration under 2 months, in patients aged 18 to 65. Uncontrolled infection, other autoimmune disease, pregnancy or lactation barred patients from enrollment. Researchers amplified the TCR beta CDR3 regions from RNA transcripts. A set of HTBI primers served as the primers for a first-round RT-PCR of the TCR CDR3. TCRdb passed the multiplex PCR reads through MiXCR, listing each CDR3 protein once. The data contain 700,000 to 950,000 distinct CDR3 sequences, approximately 36% of them singletons. This CDR3 contains 15 residues. The V gene's germline CDR1 is MNHNY and CDR2 SVGAGI (reference sequence). A note on this clonotype: What it recognizes is unknown. This may be a read error, as it is one base from a much larger clone.

General study findings and limits: Among clonotypes expanded in thyroid above 0.001, most were also found in blood.

This chain links TRBV6-6 with TRBJ2-6, with a weak D call TRBD1 (5 bases). The source material was blood. The receptor comes from a middle-aged woman with Graves' hyperthyroidism. The CDR3 loop reads CASNFRESGANVLAF. The CDR3 nucleotides read TGTGCCAGCAACTTCCGAGAGTCTGGGGCCAACGTCCTGGCTTTC.